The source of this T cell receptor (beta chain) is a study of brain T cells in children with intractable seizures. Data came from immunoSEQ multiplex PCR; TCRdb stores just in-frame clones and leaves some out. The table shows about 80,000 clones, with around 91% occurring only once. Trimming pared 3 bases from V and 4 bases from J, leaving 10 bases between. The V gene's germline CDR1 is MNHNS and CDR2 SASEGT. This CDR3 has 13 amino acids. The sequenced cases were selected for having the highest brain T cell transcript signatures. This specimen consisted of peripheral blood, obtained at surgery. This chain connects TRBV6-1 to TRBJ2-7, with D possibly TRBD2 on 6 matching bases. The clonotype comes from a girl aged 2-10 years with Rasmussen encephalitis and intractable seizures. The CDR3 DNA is TGTGCCAGCAGTGACGGGACTCCATACGAGCAGTACTTC. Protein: CASSDGTPYEQYF.